One T cell receptor (beta chain) is described in this entry. The germline V gene has CDR1 LNHDA and CDR2 SQIVND (reference sequence). This CDR3 is built from 14 residues. With V trimmed by 4 bases and J by 5 bases, 3 bases remained unmatched. Original handling: Scientists estimated how many nucleated cells there were by amplifying reference gene primers. The repertoire was sequenced with immunoSEQ multiplex PCR; TCRdb's copy has only in-frame clones and lacks some. V and J calls and clone size come straight from that table; D and trimming were deduced from the DNA. The sample carries over 100,000 clones, more than 65% recorded once. The data belong to a study of blood T cell repertoires in COVID-19. Study-wide context: Whether acute or convalescent, the COVID-19 samples came from the United States, Italy and Spain. The analysed material was cDNA or gDNA that came from T cells, B-cell-depleted T cells, or PBMCs.

This receptor was taken from an elderly woman with active or convalescent COVID-19. Sequencing was carried out using peripheral blood. The chain joins TRBV19 to TRBJ2-1; 9 bases agree with TRBD1. CDR3 sequence reads: CASSRQGGNNEQFF. CDR3 DNA sequence: TGTGCCAGTAGTAGACAGGGGGGCAACAATGAGCAGTTCTTC.